The clone carrying this T cell receptor beta chain was seen at least ten times. The antigen is undetermined. CDR3 length: 17 amino acids. J gave up 8 bases and V 1 base, and 13 bases lay outside the gene matches. In germline, CDR1 is KGHDR, CDR2 SFDVKD. TCRdb passed the 5' RACE reads through MiXCR, listing each CDR3 protein once. The table has 200,000 to 250,000 distinct CDR3 sequences, roughly 26% seen once. These data belong to a study of CD8 T cells in ankylosing spondylitis. The study's findings and limits: As reported, disease-linked clones showed significant enrichment in matched ankylosing spondylitis synovial fluid.

The chain is built from TRBV24-1 and TRBJ2-1; 7 bases are shared with TRBD2. Material: blood, either unsorted or a sorted T cell fraction (not recorded which). The receptor comes from a male donor with ankylosing spondylitis or in good health (not recorded which). Here the CDR3 reads CATSDFPLGLVSHEQFF. Written as DNA, the CDR3 is TGTGCCACCAGTGATTTCCCTCTCGGACTAGTCAGTCATGAGCAGTTCTTC.